These 24 T cell receptor beta chains came from one sample sequenced in a study of T cell repertoires in cytomegalovirus infection. MiXCR, applied by TCRdb to the reads, yields one record per CDR3 protein. The data contain around 170,000 distinct CDR3 sequences, 17% of them singletons. Sequencing was performed on CD8+ T cells from PBMCs. The receptors were gathered from a human donor in good health (CMV status not recorded). Some clones in this sample may be carry-over from other donors' samples.

This clonotype appeared a few times. V is TRBV7-9 and J is TRBJ2-7; D is perhaps TRBD1 (6 bases). This CDR3 region has 14 residues. Trimming took off 4 bases at V and 2 bases at J, with 12 bases between the two ends. The germline V gene has CDR1 SEHNR and CDR2 FQNEAQ (reference sequence). The DNA for the CDR3 is TGTGCCAGCAGCTCACGGGACAACGCCTACGAGCAGTACTTC. This gives the protein CASSSRDNAYEQYF.

This clonotype appeared many times. The chain combines TRBV7-9 with TRBJ1-1; D gene uncertain. V was clipped by 5 bases and J by 3 bases, with 22 bases between them. Germline values: CDR1 SEHNR, CDR2 FQNEAQ (reference sequence). The CDR3 runs to 17 residues. CDR3 nucleotides: TGTGCCAGCAGCCTACCCCTGGCCCGCTCTCCAGACACTGAAGCTTTCTTT. This encodes CASSLPLARSPDTEAFF.

This clonotype was detected a few times. The V call is TRBV2, the J call TRBJ1-4; 7 positions agree with TRBD1. V dropped 0 bases and J dropped 5; count of bases not matched to a gene: 9. Germline CDR1 and CDR2: SNHLY and FYNNEI. CDR3 length equals 17 residues. CDR3 in DNA: TGTGCCAGCAGTGAAGCTGAATGGACAGGAGAGAATGAAAAACTGTTTTTT. Amino acid sequence: CASSEAEWTGENEKLFF.

The gene calls are TRBV12-3 or TRBV12-4 and TRBJ2-1; 7 bases fit TRBD2. V dropped 8 bases and J dropped 10; count of bases not matched to a gene: 2. This CDR3 comprises 10 residues. CDR3 residues: CASQGGEQFF. In DNA form, the CDR3 reads TGTGCCAGCCAGGGAGGGGAGCAGTTCTTC.

V usage is TRBV27 and J usage is TRBJ2-7; weak D call: TRBD2 (7 bases). The germline V and J ends were trimmed by 3 bases and 0 bases, with 12 bases remaining between them. In germline, CDR1 is MNHEY, CDR2 SMNVEV (reference sequence). There are 15 residues in the CDR3. CDR3: CASSLAAGASYEQYF. CDR3 nucleotide sequence: TGTGCCAGCAGTTTGGCGGCGGGGGCCTCCTACGAGCAGTACTTC.

The chain links TRBV2 to TRBJ2-7; 14 bases fit TRBD2. CDR1 and CDR2 from the germline V gene are SNHLY and FYNNEI. The V and J ends lost 1 base and 7 bases, in that order; junction bases with no gene match: 9. The CDR3 loop spans 17 amino acids. CDR3 nucleotides: TGTGCCAGCAGTGAAGGCGGACTAGCGGGGGGTCCCCTGGAGCAGTACTTC. Protein: CASSEGGLAGGPLEQYF.

This chain connects TRBV2 to TRBJ2-5; TRBD2 is a possible D gene (5 bases). This CDR3 is 14 amino acids long. The germline V and J ends were trimmed by 6 bases and 0 bases, with 11 bases remaining between them. The V gene's germline CDR1 is SNHLY and CDR2 FYNNEI. For the CDR3, the DNA is TGTGCCAGCAGCCGGCGGCGGGACCAAGAGACCCAGTACTTC. This codes for CASSRRRDQETQYF.

Ten or more counts support this clonotype. V and J are TRBV6-2 or TRBV6-3 and TRBJ2-2; D is uncertain. Germline values: CDR1 MNHEY, CDR2 SVGEGT. Deletions cut 4 bases from V and 6 bases from J, with 9 bases between. The CDR3 has 13 residues. DNA of the CDR3: TGTGCCAGCAGTTTTACAGAAGCCGGGGAGCTGTTTTTT. The encoded protein is CASSFTEAGELFF.

A few counts support this clonotype. J is TRBJ2-7 and V is TRBV13; D not resolved. The CDR3 sequence is 13 residues long. The germline V gene encodes CDR1 PRHDT and CDR2 FYEKMQ (reference sequence). Trimming stripped 5 bases from V and 4 bases from J, with 12 bases between. The CDR3 reads CASSPQTPYEQYF. CDR3 DNA sequence: TGTGCCAGCAGCCCTCAAACACCGTACGAGCAGTACTTC.

This clonotype was counted only a few times. The V gene is TRBV7-9, the J gene TRBJ2-1; perhaps D is TRBD1 or TRBD2 (5 bases each). The CDR3 sequence is 17 residues long. The germline V gene encodes CDR1 SEHNR and CDR2 FQNEAQ (reference sequence). V was trimmed by 5 bases and J by 0 bases, leaving 17 bases between them. This CDR3 is CASSEGVGTGSYNEQFF. The CDR3 bases are TGTGCCAGCAGCGAAGGGGTAGGGACCGGCTCCTACAATGAGCAGTTCTTC.

The rearrangement uses TRBV4-3 and TRBJ2-7; 8 bases are shared with TRBD1. Germline CDR1 is LGHNA and CDR2 is YSLEER. V lost 5 bases, J lost 9 bases, and 21 bases stayed unmatched. This CDR3 is built from 17 residues. The CDR3 region has the DNA TGCGCCAGCAGCGAAACGGCAGGGACAGGAGGCCTACGAGGGCAGTACTTC. Its protein is CASSETAGTGGLRGQYF.

In this sample, this clonotype turned up a few times. V and J are TRBV19 and TRBJ1-2, with 8 bases lining up with TRBD1. Per germline, CDR1 LNHDA and CDR2 SQIVND (reference sequence). CDR3 length: 15 residues. Trimming removed 3 bases from V and 4 bases from J; junction bases left unmatched: 7. The DNA of the CDR3 is TGTGCCAGTAGTATGGACAGGGTGGGAAGCTATGGCTACACCTTC. Translating gives CASSMDRVGSYGYTF.

The genes are TRBV7-9 and TRBJ2-7; D is uncertain. The CDR3 is 14 residues long. Germline CDR1 and CDR2: SEHNR and FQNEAQ (reference sequence). V lost 1 base and J 6 bases, leaving 13 bases between the germline ends. The CDR3: CASSLVASLVEQYF. CDR3 DNA sequence: TGTGCCAGCAGCTTAGTGGCCAGCCTTGTCGAGCAGTACTTC. Using reference TRBV7-9 and TRBJ2-7 for the parts outside the CDR3, the full variable domain is DTGVSQNPRHKITKRGQNVTFRCDPISEHNRLYWYRQTLGQGPEFLTYFQNEAQLEKSRLLSDRFSAERPKGSFSTLEIQRTEQGDSAMYLCASSLVASLVEQYFGPGTRLTVT.

This clonotype appeared a few times. The chain uses TRBV20-1 and TRBJ2-7; 7 bases match TRBD1. CDR1 DFQATT and CDR2 SNEGSKA come from the germline V gene (reference sequence). This CDR3 comprises 13 residues. The V and J ends lost 6 bases and 0 bases, in that order; junction bases with no gene match: 5. The CDR3 nucleotides read TGCAGTGCGTTGACAGGGAGCTCCTACGAGCAGTACTTC. As protein: CSALTGSSYEQYF.

The rearrangement joins TRBV15 to TRBJ2-1; TRBD2 agrees at 12 bases. In germline, CDR1 is LNHNV, CDR2 YYDKDF (reference sequence). The CDR3 extends over 17 amino acids. The V segment lost 0 bases and the J segment 3 bases; nucleotides outside the gene matches: 3. CDR3 protein: CATSRDVTSGSYNEQFF. The CDR3 region has the DNA TGTGCCACCAGCAGAGACGTGACTAGCGGGAGCTACAATGAGCAGTTCTTC.

This chain connects TRBV29-1 to TRBJ2-2, with 9 bases identical to TRBD2. With 5 bases clipped from V and 7 bases from J, the junction kept 5 bases outside the gene matches. The CDR3 is made up of 13 amino acids. Germline loops: CDR1 SQVTM, CDR2 ANQGSEA. DNA for the CDR3: TGCAGCGTTAGCGGGAGGAAGGACGGGGAGCTGTTTTTT. It yields the protein CSVSGRKDGELFF.

This clonotype was seen a handful of times. The rearrangement joins TRBV5-1 to TRBJ2-5; possible D gene TRBD2, 7 bases. Trimming took off 4 bases at V and 1 base at J, with 14 bases between the two ends. This CDR3 comprises 15 residues. Germline CDR1 SGHRS, CDR2 YFSETQ. The CDR3 region is CASSKGEGVQETQYF. The CDR3 bases are TGCGCCAGCAGCAAGGGGGAGGGGGTCCAAGAGACCCAGTACTTC.

The genes are TRBV7-9 and TRBJ2-5, with a tentative D call TRBD2 (6 bases). The CDR3 runs to 16 residues. V gave up 4 bases and J gave up 9 bases, with 24 bases separating them. Germline CDR1 SEHNR, CDR2 FQNEAQ (reference sequence). The CDR3 protein is CASSSTTGTDKGAQYF. The CDR3 nucleotides are TGTGCCAGCAGCTCAACTACCGGGACTGACAAAGGGGCCCAGTACTTC.

This clonotype occurred many times. In DNA form, the CDR3 reads TGTGCCAGCAGCTCGTCCGCACCGGAGACCCAGTACTTC. This sequence encodes CASSSSAPETQYF. The genes are TRBV7-2 and TRBJ2-5; D remains ambiguous. In germline, CDR1 is SGHTA, CDR2 FQGNSA. Deletions cut 4 bases from V and 5 bases from J, with 11 bases between. The CDR3 sequence is 13 residues long.

The V gene is TRBV7-8, the J gene TRBJ2-7, with TRBD2 matching 8 bases. From germline, CDR1 is SGHVS and CDR2 FQNEAQ. The trim removed 1 base at V and 5 bases at J, leaving 7 bases unmatched. This CDR3 has 15 residues. CDR3 loop: CASSLEPAGVDEQYF. CDR3 DNA: TGTGCCAGCAGCTTAGAGCCAGCGGGAGTGGACGAGCAGTACTTC.

The genes are TRBV9 and TRBJ2-7; 8 bases line up with TRBD1. The ends lost 4 bases at V and 5 bases at J; junction bases unmatched: 11. The CDR3 runs 15 residues. The germline gives CDR1 SGDLS, CDR2 YYNGEE. The chain's CDR3 is CASSPSGTGKDEQYF. In DNA form, the CDR3 reads TGTGCCAGCAGCCCTAGTGGGACAGGTAAAGACGAGCAGTACTTC.

This chain links TRBV7-9 with TRBJ1-5; TRBD1 might be the D (5 bases). This CDR3 has 16 residues. Trimming shortened V by 1 base and J by 2 bases, and 12 bases separated the two germline ends. Per germline, CDR1 SEHNR and CDR2 FQNEAQ (reference sequence). In DNA, the CDR3 is TGTGCCAGCAGCTTAGGGGGCGGGGCGGGCAATCAGCCCCAGCATTTT. This gives the protein CASSLGGGAGNQPQHF. Using reference TRBV7-9 and TRBJ1-5 for the parts outside the CDR3, the full variable domain is DTGVSQNPRHKITKRGQNVTFRCDPISEHNRLYWYRQTLGQGPEFLTYFQNEAQLEKSRLLSDRFSAERPKGSFSTLEIQRTEQGDSAMYLCASSLGGGAGNQPQHFGDGTRLSIL.

The chain couples TRBV2 to TRBJ2-1, with 7 bases that match TRBD2. The V segment lost 6 bases and the J segment 1 base; nucleotides outside the gene matches: 9. Germline loops: CDR1 SNHLY, CDR2 FYNNEI. CDR3 length equals 16 residues. CDR3 in amino acids: CASRRGREWSYNEQFF. CDR3 DNA sequence: TGTGCCAGCAGAAGAGGGCGGGAGTGGTCCTACAATGAGCAGTTCTTC.

This clonotype was seen more than once but under ten times. The chain has TRBV24-1 and TRBJ1-2; no firm D call. The CDR3 is 12 amino acids. The germline V gene encodes CDR1 KGHDR and CDR2 SFDVKD. V lost 2 bases and J 8 bases, leaving 8 bases between the germline ends. The CDR3 spells CATSDSADGYTF. CDR3 DNA sequence: TGTGCCACCAGTGATTCCGCAGACGGCTACACCTTC.